The sequence of this T cell receptor (beta chain) was determined in a study of blood T cell repertoires in COVID-19. About the research overall: Samples came from the United States, Italy and Spain, spanning acute and convalescent COVID-19.

This CDR3 has 15 residues. The germline V gene encodes CDR1 MNHNS and CDR2 SASEGT. The ends were cut back, 3 bases at V and 0 bases at J, with 9 bases in the middle. A remark on this clone: The same CDR3 is also encoded by other DNA sequences in this sample.

Original processing methods: Estimated nucleated cell counts came from reference gene primer amplification. The data were produced by immunoSEQ multiplex PCR, yet TCRdb's version contains in-frame clones alone and is incomplete. The V and J calls and clone size were taken over from that table, and D and trimming were inferred from the DNA. In the table there are around 430,000 clones, approximately 88% of which are singletons. This chain uses TRBV6-1 with TRBJ1-3, with TRBD1 as a possible D gene (6 bases). Sequencing was performed on peripheral blood. The source is a woman aged 45-60 years with COVID-19, enrolled during active disease. CDR3 sequence reads: CASSEGAFSGNTIYF. The CDR3 DNA follows: TGTGCCAGCAGTGAGGGGGCTTTCTCTGGAAACACCATATATTTT.